This T cell receptor beta chain appears in the sequencing data of a study of blood T cell repertoires in COVID-19. TCRdb keeps only in-frame clones here, not all; method: immunoSEQ multiplex PCR. Found here are a few hundred thousand clones, 87% of them singletons; the top ten hold 5.5% to 8.5%. The CDR3 covers 13 residues. Trimming took 9 bases from V and 10 from J; bases not matched to a gene: 9. The clonotype comes from a man aged 30 to 45 in a cohort exposed to, infected with or recovered from COVID-19 (not recorded which). Input material: PBMCs or T cells enriched from blood (not recorded which). The rearrangement uses TRBV12-3 or TRBV12-4 and TRBJ2-1, with 10 bases that match TRBD2. The CDR3: CASRLAGDGEQFF. The CDR3 DNA is TGTGCCAGTCGTCTAGCGGGAGACGGAGAGCAGTTCTTC.